This T cell receptor beta chain comes out of a study of T cell responses to AZD1222 COVID-19 vaccine (dated by TCRdb to the early 2020s). Context from the whole study: Because spike-specific TCR depth and breadth did not differ between the two schedules, AZD1222 recipients who got a second dose at roughly 4 weeks were pooled with those who got a second dose at roughly 12 weeks. Trial participants were enrolled by age into subgroups of 18-55, 56-69 and 70-plus years, and about 150, 27 and 61 TCR-sequenced participants, respectively, were included in these subgroups. TCR sequencing was performed for 230 to 250 trial participants, of whom roughly 200 were given two doses of AZD1222 and around 25 were given two doses of MenACWY control vaccine. General study outcomes and caveats: Nearly half of unique spike-specific TCRs reportedly recognized epitopes outside regions mutated in the B.1.351 and B.1.1.7 variants. Conclusions about previously exposed vaccinees were limited because only six AZD1222 recipients were SARS-CoV-2 seropositive at baseline. Because no day 14 peak-response samples were available, the repertoires could be characterized only after the peak T cell response. The whole spike protein was spanned by vaccine-associated CD4 TCRs, and dominant responses were seen in regions 160-218 and 743-854. Most participants were white British and females outnumbered males, and the authors suggested that clonal diversity may have been underestimated. A significant rise in spike-specific TCR breadth and depth was observed after two AZD1222 doses relative to day 0 and relative to MenACWY recipients. In the small 56-69-year group, the increase in depth fell short of significance, most likely because of low power.

On this clone itself: Its antigen target is currently unknown. Within one base of it there is no much larger clone, and no base qualities were kept.

The CDR3 regions of human TCRbeta chains were analyzed by immunosequencing. In the source study's methods: TCRs in the repertoires were compared against a reference library of SARS-CoV-2-specific TCRs that had been generated with the MIRA antigen-specificity platform. Breadth meant the fraction of unique TCRs that were SARS-CoV-2-associated, whereas depth meant the fraction of total T cells that were SARS-CoV-2-associated. Each spike-specific TCR was assigned to its reactive spike region and to a CD4 or CD8 class using the MIRA data. Log10-transformed breadth and depth values were compared by one-way ANOVA with Sidak's multiple comparisons tests. Not all clones reach the TCRdb copy of this immuneACCESS table, which keeps in-frame sequences only. Checked studies attribute under half of the gap to unresolved V genes and leave the rest unexplained. V, J and clone size derive from that table, while D and trimming were established from the DNA sequence. The sample has about 100,000 clones on record, 88% of them singletons. More than 6.5% of the sample lies in the top ten.

Per the publication, the time point label means: baseline before first vaccination. The vaccinee samples were drawn from two UK trials, COV001 and COV002, one of which was a single-blind randomized controlled phase 2/3 trial testing AZD1222 (ChAdOx1 nCoV-19) in healthy adults. For TCRbeta chain sequencing, PBMC samples from trial participants were taken at day 0 and at day 28 after the second dose. The cysteine opens and the phenylalanine closes a CDR3 of 13 amino acids. Only the CDR3 region is kept as DNA, spanning 39 bases read in frame from base 1. V was cut back by 5 bases and J by 0 bases, leaving a gap of 8 bases between them. CDR1 and CDR2 (LNHDA, SQIVND) derive from the germline V gene (reference sequence).

This specimen was peripheral blood, taken on day 0 of AZD1222 vaccination. The chain is made from TRBV19 and TRBJ2-7; a weak D assignment points to TRBD2 (5 bases agree). This clonotype was obtained from an adult in good health. The nucleotide sequence is TGTGCCAGTAGTTCGGGATTCTCCTACGAGCAGTACTTC. Its translation is CASSSGFSYEQYF.